Presented here are 16 T cell receptor beta chains from one specimen sequenced in a study of siplizumab effects on memory and regulatory T cells (dated by TCRdb to about 2019). The library was obtained by the immunoSEQ multiplex PCR assay. Imported from immuneACCESS, the table was reduced by TCRdb to in-frame sequences with V and J called. These copies leave out some clones; in studies compared against another copy, an unresolved V gene accounts for under half, and the cause of the remainder is not known. The sample yields 85,000 to 95,000 clones; 85% to 95% were counted once. The ten largest make up around 0.33% of the sample. The sequenced sample consisted of non-Treg CD4+ T cells sorted from blood. The sample's cell subset or site label is to be understood as: FACS-sorted unstimulated CD4+ non-regulatory T cells. These receptors all stem from a human donor in good health.

The chain links TRBV30 to TRBJ1-4; no clear D. V was cut by 3 bases and J by 3 bases, with 8 bases left in between. The CDR3 runs to 13 residues. In germline, CDR1 is GTSNPN, CDR2 SVGIG (reference sequence). CDR3 region: CAWRGPANEKLFF. The CDR3 DNA reads as TGTGCCTGGAGAGGACCGGCTAATGAAAAACTGTTTTTT.

The V gene is TRBV10-1, the J gene TRBJ2-3; 10 nucleotides agree with TRBD1. The V gene end was trimmed by 6 bases and the J gene end by 1 base; junction bases not matched to a gene: 7. The CDR3 loop spans 16 amino acids. Germline lookup yields CDR1 WNHNN and CDR2 SYGVQD (reference sequence). The CDR3 DNA sequence: TGCGCCAGCAGCGACAGGGGGCGAGTGGGCACAGATACGCAGTATTTT. It is translated as CASSDRGRVGTDTQYF.

J is TRBJ1-1 and V is TRBV4-1; maybe TRBD1 (6 bases). Trimming left V 0 bases short and J 5 bases short, with 7 bases between. The length of the CDR3 is 13 residues. CDR1 and CDR2 (germline): MGHRA, YSYEKL. The CDR3 coding sequence is TGCGCCAGCAGCCAAGAAGGGGGTACTGAAGCTTTCTTT. Its protein product is CASSQEGGTEAFF.

This clone was observed a handful of times. The chain links TRBV11-3 to TRBJ1-1, with D unresolved. V dropped 2 bases and J dropped 5 bases, with 6 bases sitting between them. CDR1 is SGHNT, CDR2 YENEEA, per germline. CDR3 length: 12 amino acids. Here the CDR3 reads CASSLHFTEAFF. The CDR3 DNA reads as TGTGCCAGCAGCTTACACTTTACTGAAGCTTTCTTT.

This clone was found once. The chain's CDR3 is CASSQSPCGGADGYTF. CDR3 DNA: TGCGCCAGCAGTCAATCCCCCTGTGGGGGAGCGGATGGCTACACCTTC. The V and J genes are TRBV23-1 and TRBJ1-2; TRBD1 might be the D (5 bases). TRBV23-1 is sorted into the ORF group, with uncertain function. The CDR3 contains 16 residues. Trimming removed 0 bases from V and 6 bases from J, with 17 bases in between.

The sample holds one count of this clone. The V and J genes are TRBV11-2 and TRBJ2-7, with 7 bases fitting TRBD2. The CDR3 consists of 17 residues. Germline-derived CDR1 and CDR2 are SGHAT and FQNNGV. Unmatched junction bases numbered 11, after V lost 2 bases and J lost 1 base. The CDR3 here is CASSLFMARGSSYEQYF. The CDR3 DNA is TGTGCCAGCAGCTTATTCATGGCGCGGGGGAGTTCCTACGAGCAGTACTTC.

This sequence joins TRBV11-2 and TRBJ1-6; D not certain. The CDR3 covers 15 residues. Per germline, CDR1 SGHAT and CDR2 FQNNGV. V dropped 3 bases and J dropped 12 bases, with 18 bases sitting between them. This chain's CDR3 is CASSLNGQTGVPLHF. CDR3 bases: TGTGCCAGCAGCTTGAACGGGCAAACTGGGGTACCCCTCCACTTT. Looking up the rest from reference TRBV11-2 and TRBJ1-6 gives the full variable domain: EAGVAQSPRYKIIEKRQSVAFWCNPISGHATLYWYQQILGQGPKLLIQFQNNGVVDDSQLPKDRFSAERLKGVDSTLKIQPAKLEDSAVYLCASSLNGQTGVPLHFGNGTRLTVT.

V is TRBV5-1 and J is TRBJ2-7; TRBD2 agrees at 9 bases. Germline CDR1 reads SGHRS; CDR2 reads YFSETQ. V was pared by 0 bases and J by 5 bases, with 3 bases of the junction left unmatched. The CDR3 loop spans 14 amino acids. CDR3 coding DNA: TGCGCCAGCAGCTTGGCTAGCGGGAAGGACGAGCAGTACTTC. It codes for CASSLASGKDEQYF.

The V gene is TRBV5-1, the J gene TRBJ2-7; 9 bases are a match to TRBD1. With V trimmed by 4 bases and J by 2 bases, 7 bases remained unmatched. The CDR3 has 15 residues. Germline V lookup: CDR1 SGHRS, CDR2 YFSETQ. The CDR3 DNA reads TGCGCCAGCAGCCTAAAGGGACAGGGACCCTACGAGCAGTACTTC. It specifies CASSLKGQGPYEQYF.

J is TRBJ1-6 and V is TRBV27, with D tentatively TRBD1 (5 bases). The CDR3 is 14 amino acids. Looked up from germline, CDR1 is MNHEY and CDR2 is SMNVEV (reference sequence). V lost 2 bases to trimming and J lost 7 bases, with 9 bases between them. CDR3 nucleotides: TGTGCCAGCAGTTTAGGGGGAGGGAATTCACCCCTCCACTTT. Translated: CASSLGGGNSPLHF.

The chain combines TRBV4-2 with TRBJ1-1, with D tentatively TRBD1 (6 bases). The CDR3 spans 15 residues. Trimming removed 4 bases at V and 7 bases at J, with 19 bases between. The germline V gene has CDR1 LGHNA and CDR2 YNFKEQ. The DNA for the CDR3 is TGTGCCAGCAGCCCGACTCCCGGGGGCACGTATGAAGCTTTCTTT. This sequence encodes CASSPTPGGTYEAFF.

The J gene is TRBJ1-3, the V gene TRBV9, with D possibly TRBD1 on 5 matching bases. Germline loops: CDR1 SGDLS, CDR2 YYNGEE. Trimming cost V 2 bases and J 0 bases, with 15 bases left between them. The CDR3 runs 17 residues. Written as DNA, the CDR3 is TGTGCCAGCAGCGTCGGGGGGACTCTTAGCTCTGGAAACACCATATATTTT. This encodes CASSVGGTLSSGNTIYF.

The chain's CDR3 is CASSSTGTGVSYEQYF. The DNA for the CDR3 is TGTGCCAGCAGCTCCACCGGGACAGGGGTGTCCTACGAGCAGTACTTC. The chain employs TRBV7-9 and TRBJ2-7; 10 nucleotides line up with TRBD1. This CDR3 comprises 16 residues. J lost 1 base, V lost 4 bases, and 7 bases had no gene match. The germline V gene has CDR1 SEHNR and CDR2 FQNEAQ (reference sequence).

The V gene is TRBV4-2, the J gene TRBJ2-7, with TRBD2 as a possible D gene (6 bases). This CDR3 has 14 residues. CDR1 is LGHNA, CDR2 YNFKEQ, per germline. Trimming removed 5 bases from V and 0 bases from J, with 11 bases in between. The CDR3 region has the DNA TGTGCCAGCAGCTCACACGGGAGCTCCTACGAGCAGTACTTC. Translating gives CASSSHGSSYEQYF.

This clone showed up just once. The CDR3 region is CASNDGPSGANVLTF. The CDR3 DNA reads TGTGCCAGCAATGACGGACCCTCTGGGGCCAACGTCCTGACTTTC. The genes are TRBV6-1 and TRBJ2-6; no clear D. The CDR3 extends over 15 amino acids. Germline assignment: CDR1 MNHNS and CDR2 SASEGT. Trimming removed 7 bases from V and 0 bases from J, with 10 bases in between.

In its sample, this clone was seen once. This chain uses TRBV15 with TRBJ2-1; D remains ambiguous. V gave up 1 base and J gave up 7 bases, with 11 bases separating them. Germline V lookup: CDR1 LNHNV, CDR2 YYDKDF (reference sequence). The CDR3 loop spans 14 amino acids. CDR3: CATSRGSPRNEQFF. DNA of the CDR3: TGTGCCACCAGCAGAGGCTCTCCAAGGAATGAGCAGTTCTTC.